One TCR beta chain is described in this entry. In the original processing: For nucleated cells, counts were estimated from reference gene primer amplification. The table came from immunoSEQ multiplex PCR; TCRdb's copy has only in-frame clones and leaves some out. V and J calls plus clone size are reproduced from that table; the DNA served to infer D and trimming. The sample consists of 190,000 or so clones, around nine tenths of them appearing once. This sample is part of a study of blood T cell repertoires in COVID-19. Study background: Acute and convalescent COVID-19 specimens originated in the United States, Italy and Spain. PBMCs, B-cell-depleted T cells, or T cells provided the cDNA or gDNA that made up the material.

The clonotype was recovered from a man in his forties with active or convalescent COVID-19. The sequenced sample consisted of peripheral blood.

CDR3 sequence (DNA): TGTGCCAGCAGCACCACAGGGCTGGGGACCGGGGAGCTGTTTTTT. Translation gives CASSTTGLGTGELFF. V and J are TRBV6-2 or TRBV6-3 and TRBJ2-2, with D tentatively TRBD1 (6 bases). The germline V and J ends were trimmed by 6 bases and 5 bases, with 16 bases remaining between them. Germline values: CDR1 MNHEY, CDR2 SVGEGT. This CDR3 comprises 15 residues.